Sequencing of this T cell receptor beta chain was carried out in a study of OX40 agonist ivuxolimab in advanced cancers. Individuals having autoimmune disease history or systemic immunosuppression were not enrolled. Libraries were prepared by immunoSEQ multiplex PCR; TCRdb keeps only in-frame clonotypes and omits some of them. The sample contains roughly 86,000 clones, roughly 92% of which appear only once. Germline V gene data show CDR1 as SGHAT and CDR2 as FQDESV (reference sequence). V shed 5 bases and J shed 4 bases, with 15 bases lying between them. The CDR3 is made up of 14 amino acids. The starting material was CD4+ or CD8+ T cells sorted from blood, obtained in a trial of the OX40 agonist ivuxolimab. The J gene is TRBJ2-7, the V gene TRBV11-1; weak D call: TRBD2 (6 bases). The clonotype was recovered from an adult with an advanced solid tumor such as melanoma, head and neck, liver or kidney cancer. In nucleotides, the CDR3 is TGTGCCAGCAGCCTGGCGGGGATAGTTTACGAGCAGTACTTC. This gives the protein CASSLAGIVYEQYF.